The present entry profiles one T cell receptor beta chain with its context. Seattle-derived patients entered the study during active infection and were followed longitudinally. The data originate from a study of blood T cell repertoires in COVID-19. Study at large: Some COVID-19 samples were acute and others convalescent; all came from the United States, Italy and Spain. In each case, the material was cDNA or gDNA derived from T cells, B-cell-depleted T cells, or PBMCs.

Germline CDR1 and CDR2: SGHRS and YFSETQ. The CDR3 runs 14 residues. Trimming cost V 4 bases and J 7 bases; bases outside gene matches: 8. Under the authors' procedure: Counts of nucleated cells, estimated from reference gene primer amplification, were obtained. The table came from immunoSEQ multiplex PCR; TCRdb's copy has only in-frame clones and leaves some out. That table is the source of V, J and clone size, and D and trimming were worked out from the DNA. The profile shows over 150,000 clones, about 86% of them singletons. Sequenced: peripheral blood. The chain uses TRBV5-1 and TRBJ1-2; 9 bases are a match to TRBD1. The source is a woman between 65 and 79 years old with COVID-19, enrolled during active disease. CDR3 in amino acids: CASSVGQGSFGYTF. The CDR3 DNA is TGCGCCAGCAGCGTGGGACAGGGATCTTTTGGCTACACCTTC.